This T cell receptor beta chain was found in a study of human T cells and chemical hapten exposure. Regarding the study as a whole: No alteration of TCRs above 1 in 1000 frequency was seen with DPC sensitization. While controls formed fewer of them, expanded TCRs formed significantly more large CDR3 similarity clusters.

TCRdb ran MiXCR on the RACE reads and lists one entry per CDR3 protein. The profile covers about 64,000 distinct CDR3 sequences, with about 10% appearing a single time and around 3.9% taken by the ten largest. As to this clonotype: As yet, its antigen is unknown.

This CDR3 is 13 amino acids long. Between the trimmed V and J ends, which lost 3 bases and 7 bases, there was a span of 13 bases. Looked up from germline, CDR1 is SGHRS and CDR2 is YFSETQ. Stated time point: pre-sensitization, week 0. Treatment reported: therapeutic diphenylcyclopropenone sensitization with weekly scalp DPC. Ahead of applying each patch test, blood was sampled. V usage is TRBV5-1 and J usage is TRBJ1-2; D is perhaps TRBD1 (6 bases). This clonotype was sampled from a woman in her forties with alopecia areata. Some clones in this sample may be carry-over from other donors' samples. Specimen: whole blood, collected in connection with sensitization to the hapten diphenylcyclopropenone (DPC). As DNA, the CDR3 is TGCGCCAGCAGCTCCCGGGGGGCGACTGGCTACACCTTC. It is translated as CASSSRGATGYTF. The full variable domain, its missing parts supplied by reference TRBV5-1 and TRBJ1-2, is KAGVTQTPRYLIKTRGQQVTLSCSPISGHRSVSWYQQTPGQGLQFLFEYFSETQRNKGNFPGRFSGRQFSNSRSEMNVSTLELGDSALYLCASSSRGATGYTFGSGTRLTVV.